Shown below are 11 T cell receptor beta chains from a single sample sequenced in a study of CD8+CD57+ T cells in acquired aplastic anemia. Previously, flow cytometry had revealed CD8+CD57+ cell expansion in the patients chosen for sequencing. TCR beta VDJ and CDR3 profiles were obtained from a genomic DNA template. MiXCR, applied by TCRdb to the reads, yields one record per CDR3 protein. This table has about 120,000 distinct CDR3 sequences, 45% to 60% appearing once. The sequenced material came from sorted CD4+, CD8+, or CD8+CD57+ T cells (not recorded which) from PBMCs. These receptors originate from a human donor with aplastic anemia.

This clonotype was counted many times. The rearrangement uses TRBV7-6 and TRBJ2-5; 11 nucleotides align to TRBD2. This CDR3 has 16 amino acids. With 3 bases clipped from V and 5 bases from J, the junction kept 8 bases outside the gene matches. CDR1 is SGHVS, CDR2 FNYEAQ, per germline. The CDR3 DNA follows: TGTGCCAGCAGCTTTCGTCGGACTAGCGGGTATGAGACCCAGTACTTC. Residues: CASSFRRTSGYETQYF. The entire variable domain, with the rest obtained from reference TRBV7-6 and TRBJ2-5, is as follows: GAGVSQSPRYKVTKRGQDVALRCDPISGHVSLYWYRQALGQGPEFLTYFNYEAQQDKSGLPNDRFSAERPEGSISTLTIQRTEQRDSAMYRCASSFRRTSGYETQYFGPGTRLLVL.

This clonotype was picked up many times. The rearrangement joins TRBV2 to TRBJ2-3, with D possibly matching TRBD2 (5 bases). V was cut by 3 bases and J by 2 bases, with 9 bases left in between. The CDR3 has 14 amino acids. The germline gives CDR1 SNHLY, CDR2 FYNNEI. The CDR3 reads CASSDLANTDTQYF. The CDR3 nucleotides are TGTGCCAGCAGTGATTTAGCGAACACAGATACGCAGTATTTT. Filled out from reference TRBV2 and TRBJ2-3, the complete variable domain reads EPEVTQTPSHQVTQMGQEVILRCVPISNHLYFYWYRQILGQKVEFLVSFYNNEISEKSEIFDDQFSVERPDGSNFTLKIRSTKLEDSAMYFCASSDLANTDTQYFGPGTRLTVL.

The chain carries TRBV19 and TRBJ1-6; D ambiguous. CDR1 is LNHDA and CDR2 is SQIVND in the germline V gene (reference sequence). Trimming took 4 bases from V and 6 from J, leaving 10 bases between them. The CDR3 has 14 amino acids. CDR3 residues: CASSSQVFNSPLHF. Here the CDR3 DNA reads TGTGCCAGTAGTAGCCAGGTTTTTAATTCACCCCTCCACTTT.

The chain recombines TRBV7-6 with TRBJ2-5, with 8 bases aligning to TRBD2. Germline V lookup: CDR1 SGHVS, CDR2 FNYEAQ. The CDR3 runs to 15 residues. After removal of 1 base from V and 5 bases from J, the junction contained 6 bases not matched to a gene. The CDR3 coding sequence is TGTGCCAGCAGCTTAGTGGTAGCGGGAAACGAGACCCAGTACTTC. It codes for CASSLVVAGNETQYF. The whole variable domain, filled in from reference TRBV7-6 and TRBJ2-5, reads GAGVSQSPRYKVTKRGQDVALRCDPISGHVSLYWYRQALGQGPEFLTYFNYEAQQDKSGLPNDRFSAERPEGSISTLTIQRTEQRDSAMYRCASSLVVAGNETQYFGPGTRLLVL.

V usage is TRBV20-1 and J usage is TRBJ2-3; 8 nucleotides line up with TRBD2. The V segment lost 5 bases and the J segment 2 bases; nucleotides outside the gene matches: 15. This CDR3 region has 17 residues. Germline V gives CDR1 DFQATT, CDR2 SNEGSKA (reference sequence). The CDR3 here is CSASTSGTEGPTDTQYF. CDR3 DNA sequence: TGCAGTGCTTCAACTAGCGGAACAGAGGGCCCCACAGATACGCAGTATTTT.

This clonotype was counted once. J is TRBJ2-5 and V is TRBV7-8; 9 nucleotides agree with TRBD2. Germline loops: CDR1 SGHVS, CDR2 FQNEAQ. Germline trimming cut 10 bases from V and 4 bases from J; bases unmatched to any gene: 13. The CDR3 totals 15 residues. The CDR3 region has the DNA TGTGCCAACACTCTGGTACTAGCGGGCACAGAGACCCAGTACTTC. It specifies CANTLVLAGTETQYF.

The chain has TRBV25-1 and TRBJ1-1; D is undetermined. CDR1 MGHDK and CDR2 SYGVNS come from the germline V gene. V dropped 3 bases and J dropped 1 base, with 9 bases sitting between them. The CDR3 length is 14 residues. CDR3 in amino acids: CASSDPGANTEAFF. DNA for the CDR3: TGTGCCAGCAGTGATCCGGGTGCGAACACTGAAGCTTTCTTT.

This clonotype has just one count. Written as DNA, the CDR3 is TGCAGCGTTGGAGGACAGCAGTATGGCTACACCTTC. Protein sequence: CSVGGQQYGYTF. The rearrangement joins TRBV29-1 to TRBJ1-2; D perhaps matches TRBD1 (6 bases). This CDR3 is 12 amino acids long. Germline-derived CDR1 and CDR2 are SQVTM and ANQGSEA. Between the trimmed V and J ends, which lost 4 bases and 5 bases, there was a span of 11 bases. The full variable domain, rest sourced from reference TRBV29-1 and TRBJ1-2, is SAVISQKPSRDICQRGTSLTIQCQVDSQVTMMFWYRQQPGQSLTLIATANQGSEATYESGFVIDKFPISRPNLTFSTLTVSNMSPEDSSIYLCSVGGQQYGYTFGSGTRLTVV.

This clonotype was observed a few times. The chain is built from TRBV2 and TRBJ1-5; D remains ambiguous. The CDR3 sequence is 15 residues long. V lost 6 bases and J lost 2, with 14 bases in between. The germline V gene has CDR1 SNHLY and CDR2 FYNNEI. The CDR3 here is CASRGAGLRNQPQHF. The CDR3 DNA reads TGTGCCAGCAGGGGAGCCGGACTCCGCAATCAGCCCCAGCATTTT.

V and J are TRBV2 and TRBJ2-7; TRBD2 is a possible D gene (7 bases). Trimming stripped 6 bases from V and 4 bases from J, with 13 bases between. This CDR3 region has 13 residues. Germline V gives CDR1 SNHLY, CDR2 FYNNEI. The CDR3 bases are TGTGCCAGCAGAGGGGGGGGTCCATACGAGCAGTACTTC. It is translated as CASRGGGPYEQYF.

The CDR3 loop is CASTGQGKRYEQYF. The CDR3 DNA is TGTGCCAGCACAGGACAGGGGAAACGCTACGAGCAGTACTTC. The chain joins TRBV2 to TRBJ2-7; TRBD1 matches 9 bases. This CDR3 comprises 14 residues. V was pared by 7 bases and J by 3 bases, with 7 bases of the junction left unmatched. The germline V gene has CDR1 SNHLY and CDR2 FYNNEI.